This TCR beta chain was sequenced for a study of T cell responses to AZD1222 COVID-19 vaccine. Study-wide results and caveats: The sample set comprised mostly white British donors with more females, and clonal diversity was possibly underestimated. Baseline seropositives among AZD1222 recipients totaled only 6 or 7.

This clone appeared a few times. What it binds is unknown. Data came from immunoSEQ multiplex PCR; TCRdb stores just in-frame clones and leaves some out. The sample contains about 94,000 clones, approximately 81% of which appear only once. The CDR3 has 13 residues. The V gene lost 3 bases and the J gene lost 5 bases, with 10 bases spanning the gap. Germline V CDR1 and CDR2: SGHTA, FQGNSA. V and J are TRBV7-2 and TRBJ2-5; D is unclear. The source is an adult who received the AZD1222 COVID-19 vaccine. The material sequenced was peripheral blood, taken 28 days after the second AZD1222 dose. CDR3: CASSFGLRETQYF. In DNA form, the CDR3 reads TGTGCCAGCAGCTTTGGGTTGAGGGAGACCCAGTACTTC.